This T cell receptor beta chain originates from a study of metastatic and nonmetastatic thyroid tumors. Whole-study context: Peripheral blood and tumor or nodule samples from malignant and benign thyroid patients were compared.

As to this clone: Antigen unknown.

The CDR3 length is 14 residues. Germline V gene lookup returns CDR1 GTSNPN and CDR2 SVGIG (reference sequence). V lost 2 bases and J lost 4, with 14 bases in between. Every patient underwent thyroid surgery untreated. Source study methods: The distant-metastasis classifier for papillary thyroid cancer was built from CDR3 differences across clinicopathological groups. TCRdb re-called the PCR reads via MiXCR. The V and J calls here are based on TCRdb, not the publication. The table lists about 93,000 clones, about 13% of them singletons. Findings and limits, study-wide: TCR beta diversity was reportedly significantly higher in malignant thyroid tumors than benign nodules, in blood and tumor.

The specimen sequenced was blood. This TCR was recovered from a female donor with papillary thyroid cancer or a benign thyroid nodule (not recorded which). Some clones in this sample may be carry-over from other donors' samples. V is TRBV30 and J is TRBJ1-1; no firm D call. This chain's CDR3 is CAWSTFIRGTEAFF. The CDR3 DNA is TGTGCCTGGAGTACGTTTATTCGAGGCACTGAAGCTTTCTTT.